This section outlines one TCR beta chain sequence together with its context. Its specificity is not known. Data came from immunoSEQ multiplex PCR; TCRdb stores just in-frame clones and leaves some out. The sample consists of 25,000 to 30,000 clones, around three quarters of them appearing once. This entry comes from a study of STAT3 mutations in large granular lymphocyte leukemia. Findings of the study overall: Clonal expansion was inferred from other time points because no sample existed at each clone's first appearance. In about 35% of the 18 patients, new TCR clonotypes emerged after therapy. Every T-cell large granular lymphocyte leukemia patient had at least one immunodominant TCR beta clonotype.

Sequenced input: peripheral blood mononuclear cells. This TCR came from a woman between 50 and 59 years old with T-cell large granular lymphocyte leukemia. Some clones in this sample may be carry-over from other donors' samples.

The CDR3 region has the DNA TGTGCCAGCAGCTTAGGCAGGGTCAACTATGGCTACACCTTC. Protein product: CASSLGRVNYGYTF. J is TRBJ1-2 and V is TRBV7-2, with a weak D call TRBD1 (5 bases). Per germline, CDR1 SGHTA and CDR2 FQGNSA. There are 14 residues in the CDR3. The V end lost 1 base, the J end lost 2 bases, and 8 bases lay between the germline ends. The variable domain in full, completed from reference TRBV7-2 and TRBJ1-2, reads GAGVSQSPSNKVTEKGKDVELRCDPISGHTALYWYRQSLGQGLEFLIYFQGNSAPDKSGLPSDRFSAERTGGSVSTLTIQRTQQEDSAVYLCASSLGRVNYGYTFGSGTRLTVV.